One sample yielded the 16 T cell receptor beta chains listed below, sequenced in a study of shared clonotypes between healthy human individuals. Some clones are missing from TCRdb's copy, which holds only in-frame ones; the method was immunoSEQ multiplex PCR. This table holds 2 million to 3 million clones, 80% to 95% found once. The sequenced sample consisted of naive CD4+ T cells from PBMCs. Subset reported: CD45RA+ positively selected. Receptors were obtained from a man between 18 and 35 years old in good health. Some clones in this sample may be carry-over from other donors' samples.

This chain links TRBV28 with TRBJ2-7; D ambiguous. CDR1 and CDR2 from the germline V gene are MDHEN and SYDVKM. Trimming removed 5 bases from V and 0 bases from J, with 11 bases in between. The CDR3 covers 14 residues. CDR3 loop: CASSIQSTSYEQYF. CDR3 DNA: TGTGCCAGCAGTATACAGTCAACCTCCTACGAGCAGTACTTC.

V is TRBV5-6 and J is TRBJ2-5, with D possibly called TRBD1 or TRBD2 (6 bases each). The CDR3 has 16 amino acids. Looked up from germline, CDR1 is SGHDT and CDR2 is YYEEEE. The ends were cut back, 4 bases at V and 4 bases at J, with 20 bases in the middle. The CDR3 loop is CASSQFGTPGRETQYF. The CDR3 coding sequence is TGTGCCAGCAGCCAATTTGGGACACCCGGGAGAGAGACCCAGTACTTC.

The rearrangement links TRBV5-6 to TRBJ2-7; weak D call: TRBD2 (5 bases). The V gene's germline CDR1 is SGHDT and CDR2 YYEEEE. The CDR3 is made up of 14 amino acids. Trimming removed 1 base from V and 5 bases from J, with 13 bases in between. CDR3 coding DNA: TGTGCCAGCAGCTTGACCGGGGTGGGCGACGAGCAGTACTTC. Its protein is CASSLTGVGDEQYF.

The chain combines TRBV18 with TRBJ2-6; perhaps TRBD1 as D (5 bases). The germline V gene encodes CDR1 KGHSH and CDR2 LQKENI. The V end was cut by 2 bases, the J end by 4 bases, with 12 bases between. The length of the CDR3 is 16 residues. The CDR3 region is CASSPGQGAGANVLTF. The CDR3 DNA reads TGTGCCAGCTCACCAGGCCAAGGGGCCGGGGCCAACGTCCTGACTTTC.

The gene calls are TRBV18 and TRBJ2-1; 12 positions agree with TRBD1. The CDR3 extends over 14 amino acids. In germline, CDR1 is KGHSH, CDR2 LQKENI. J was trimmed by 8 bases and V by 3 bases; bases with no gene match: 2. The CDR3 loop is CASSPGQGAHEQFF. CDR3 sequence (DNA): TGTGCCAGCTCACCGGGACAGGGGGCCCATGAGCAGTTCTTC.

A remark on this clone: The identical CDR3 is also encoded by other nucleotide sequences in the sample. The rearrangement uses TRBV2 and TRBJ2-3; TRBD2 is a possible D gene (5 bases). The CDR3 runs 14 residues. The germline V and J ends were trimmed by 4 bases and 0 bases, with 8 bases remaining between them. Germline loops: CDR1 SNHLY, CDR2 FYNNEI. This CDR3 is CASSGTLSTDTQYF. The DNA of the CDR3 is TGTGCCAGCAGTGGGACTCTCAGCACAGATACGCAGTATTTT. Drawing the rest from reference TRBV2 and TRBJ2-3, the complete variable domain is EPEVTQTPSHQVTQMGQEVILRCVPISNHLYFYWYRQILGQKVEFLVSFYNNEISEKSEIFDDQFSVERPDGSNFTLKIRSTKLEDSAMYFCASSGTLSTDTQYFGPGTRLTVL.

J is TRBJ1-4 and V is TRBV29-1, with D perhaps TRBD1 (6 bases). Germline CDR1 reads SQVTM; CDR2 reads ANQGSEA. Trimming pared 2 bases from V and 7 bases from J, leaving 14 bases between. The CDR3 is 14 residues long. CDR3 sequence reads: CSVETGIGSEKLFF. The CDR3 coding sequence is TGCAGCGTTGAAACAGGGATAGGGAGTGAAAAACTGTTTTTT.

On this clone itself: The same CDR3 also results from other DNA sequences found in this sample. The chain joins TRBV7-3 to TRBJ2-5, with 12 positions matching TRBD2. Germline assignment: CDR1 SGHTA and CDR2 FQGTGA. V trimming: 3 bases; J trimming: 2 bases; junction bases outside the gene matches: 1. This CDR3 comprises 15 residues. As DNA, the CDR3 is TGTGCCAGCAGCTTGCTAGCGGGAGGGCAAGAGACCCAGTACTTC. Its protein product is CASSLLAGGQETQYF.

The CDR3 DNA sequence: TGCAGCGGGAAGACCGGGACAGGAGAGTACGAGCAGTACTTC. Translating gives CSGKTGTGEYEQYF. This chain links TRBV29-1 with TRBJ2-7; 8 bases match TRBD1. The germline CDR1 and CDR2 sequences are SQVTM and ANQGSEA. Trimming at V came to 7 bases and at J to 4 bases, leaving 12 bases not matched to a gene. The length of the CDR3 is 14 residues.

The genes are TRBV19 and TRBJ1-1; D unclear. The CDR3 totals 13 residues. V was pared by 5 bases and J by 5 bases, with 12 bases between. CDR1 and CDR2 (germline): LNHDA, SQIVND (reference sequence). CDR3 sequence: CASSGDFPTEAFF. The CDR3 bases are TGTGCCAGTAGTGGGGATTTTCCTACTGAAGCTTTCTTT.

The chain links TRBV7-2 to TRBJ1-6; no clear D gene. This CDR3 is 13 amino acids long. Germline CDR1 is SGHTA and CDR2 is FQGNSA. The V end lost 7 bases, the J end lost 10 bases, and 14 bases lay between the germline ends. The CDR3 spells CASNGDFYSPLHF. CDR3 nucleotides: TGTGCCAGCAATGGGGATTTCTACTCACCCCTCCACTTT. The complete variable domain, with remaining parts taken from reference TRBV7-2 and TRBJ1-6, reads GAGVSQSPSNKVTEKGKDVELRCDPISGHTALYWYRQSLGQGLEFLIYFQGNSAPDKSGLPSDRFSAERTGGSVSTLTIQRTQQEDSAVYLCASNGDFYSPLHFGNGTRLTVT.

CDR3 sequence: CGVGTDTQYF. The CDR3 coding sequence is TGCGGAGTCGGCACAGATACGCAGTATTTT. The chain has TRBV20-1 and TRBJ2-3; D is ambiguous. The length of the CDR3 is 10 residues. CDR1 is DFQATT and CDR2 is SNEGSKA in the germline V gene (reference sequence).

The chain couples TRBV6-5 to TRBJ2-7; the D gene is possibly TRBD1 (5 bases). The CDR3 extends over 14 amino acids. Trimming removed 2 bases from V and 2 bases from J, with 10 bases in between. CDR1 and CDR2 from the germline V gene are MNHEY and SVGAGI. The CDR3 DNA sequence: TGTGCCAGCAGTTACGAAAGGGGCCCCTACGAGCAGTACTTC. It yields the protein CASSYERGPYEQYF.

In the case of this clone: Additional DNA sequences in this sample encode the identical CDR3. The chain combines TRBV29-1 with TRBJ1-1; 7 bases are shared with TRBD1. Germline CDR1 reads SQVTM; CDR2 reads ANQGSEA. Trimming cost V 3 bases and J 4 bases; bases outside gene matches: 5. There are 13 residues in the CDR3. CDR3 DNA sequence: TGCAGCGTTGACCGGCAGGGGGGCACTGAAGCTTTCTTT. Translated, it gives CSVDRQGGTEAFF.

J is TRBJ1-3 and V is TRBV10-2; 9 bases agree with TRBD1. Germline-derived CDR1 and CDR2 are WSHSY and SAAADI. With 5 bases clipped from V and 2 bases from J, the junction kept 7 bases outside the gene matches. This CDR3 contains 16 residues. Here the CDR3 DNA reads TGCGCCAGCAGTCTAACCGGGACAGGGACTGGAAACACCATATATTTT. Translated, it gives CASSLTGTGTGNTIYF.

This chain links TRBV5-1 with TRBJ1-6, with D maybe TRBD1 (5 bases). The V end was cut by 3 bases, the J end by 7 bases, with 14 bases between. CDR1 and CDR2 from the germline V gene are SGHRS and YFSETQ. This CDR3 has 15 residues. The CDR3 DNA reads TGCGCCAGCAGCTCAAACACAGGAGGGAATTCACCCCTCCACTTT. Protein sequence: CASSSNTGGNSPLHF.